The rows below give T cell receptor beta chains drawn from one sample of a study of vaccination and CD4 T cells after COVID-19. Which antigens these TCRs recognize remains unknown. Each CDR3 protein gets one entry after TCRdb re-called the PCR reads with MiXCR. The table records 11,000 or so distinct CDR3 sequences, approximately 20% of them present only once. Sequencing used CD4+ T cells from blood, cultured in vitro, obtained after SARS-CoV-2 vaccination. Receptors were obtained from a human donor who had recovered from COVID-19. Each CDR3 is given with its conserved first and last residue. Fields, in order: V gene, clone size, CDR3 length, J gene, D gene, CDR3 protein, CDR3 DNA. A D gene is named only where the DNA matches it firmly. Size is stated for part of the rows, as once, few or many counts, or as a class when the clone is expanded.

V: TRBV28
size: medium-sized
length: 14
J: TRBJ1-5
D: NA
CDR3: CASSPRVGNQPQHF
DNA: TGTGCCAGCAGTCCTAGGGTTGGCAATCAGCCCCAGCATTTT

V: TRBV25-1
size: few
length: 11
J: TRBJ1-1
D: NA
CDR3: CASSPGFGAFF
DNA: TGTGCCAGCAGTCCAGGGTTCGGGGCTTTCTTT

V: TRBV5-4
size: NA
length: 14
J: TRBJ2-7
D: NA
CDR3: CASSLGERSGEQYF
DNA: TGTGCCAGCAGCTTGGGGGAGAGGTCCGGCGAGCAGTACTTC

V: TRBV7-2
size: few
length: 15
J: TRBJ1-2
D: TRBD1
CDR3: CASSSWTGANYGYTF
DNA: TGTGCCAGCAGCTCCTGGACAGGGGCTAACTATGGCTACACCTTC

V: TRBV28
size: NA
length: 14
J: TRBJ1-1
D: NA
CDR3: CASSSQQTTTEAFF
DNA: TGTGCCAGCAGTTCCCAACAGACGACCACTGAAGCTTTCTTT

V: TRBV25-1
size: NA
length: 17
J: TRBJ2-1
D: TRBD2
CDR3: CVPILNYGTSGYNEQFF
DNA: TGTGTCCCAATTCTCAACTACGGGACTAGCGGTTACAATGAGCAGTTCTTC

V: TRBV5-4
size: few
length: 14
J: TRBJ1-1
D: TRBD1
CDR3: CAGLQGISDTEAFF
DNA: TGTGCCGGGTTACAGGGGATCTCGGACACTGAAGCTTTCTTT

V: TRBV27
size: few
length: 18
J: TRBJ1-6
D: NA
CDR3: CASSLWDSGGSYNSPLHF
DNA: TGTGCCAGCAGTTTATGGGATTCGGGGGGATCCTATAATTCACCCCTCCACTTT

V: TRBV20-1
size: medium-sized
length: 12
J: TRBJ2-4
D: NA
CDR3: CSVWVAKNIQYF
DNA: TGCAGTGTGTGGGTAGCCAAAAACATTCAGTACTTC

V: TRBV20-1
size: few
length: 12
J: TRBJ2-1
D: NA
CDR3: CSGSMRNNEQFF
DNA: TGCAGTGGGAGTATGCGCAACAATGAGCAGTTCTTC

V: TRBV2
size: medium-sized
length: 14
J: TRBJ2-3
D: NA
CDR3: CASSEGRGPDTQYF
DNA: TGTGCCAGCAGTGAGGGGAGGGGGCCAGATACGCAGTATTTT

V: TRBV7-8
size: few
length: 18
J: TRBJ1-3
D: TRBD1
CDR3: CASSPWDRGSRSGNTIYF
DNA: TGTGCCAGCAGCCCGTGGGACAGGGGTAGCCGATCTGGAAACACCATATATTTT

V: TRBV28
size: few
length: 14
J: TRBJ1-2
D: NA
CDR3: CASSPWGANYGYTF
DNA: TGTGCCAGCAGTCCTTGGGGAGCTAACTATGGCTACACCTTC

V: TRBV7-2
size: medium-sized
length: 15
J: TRBJ2-5
D: NA
CDR3: CASSLTISREETQYF
DNA: TGTGCCAGCAGCTTAACTATATCCAGGGAGGAGACCCAGTACTTC

V: TRBV6-5
size: medium-sized
length: 15
J: TRBJ1-1
D: NA
CDR3: CASSYSGPRWTEAFF
DNA: TGTGCCAGCAGTTACTCCGGACCCCGGTGGACTGAAGCTTTCTTT

V: TRBV4-1
size: few
length: 16
J: TRBJ1-1
D: NA
CDR3: CASSQDGALGDTEAFF
DNA: TGCGCCAGCAGCCAAGATGGGGCCCTGGGCGACACTGAAGCTTTCTTT

V: TRBV20-1
size: few
length: 13
J: TRBJ1-6
D: NA
CDR3: CSAGTPRVSPLHF
DNA: TGCAGTGCTGGGACCCCGAGGGTTTCACCCCTCCACTTT

V: TRBV6-5
size: few
length: 17
J: TRBJ2-1
D: TRBD2
CDR3: CASSYSRKLAGTNEQFF
DNA: TGTGCCAGCAGTTACTCGAGGAAACTAGCGGGGACCAATGAGCAGTTCTTC

V: TRBV20-1
size: medium-sized
length: 15
J: TRBJ1-1
D: TRBD1
CDR3: CSVGKQGAPRTEAFF
DNA: TGCAGTGTGGGAAAACAGGGGGCCCCTAGGACTGAAGCTTTCTTT

V: TRBV7-2
size: few
length: 16
J: TRBJ2-7
D: TRBD2
CDR3: CASSLTPGLAGDEQYF
DNA: TGTGCCAGCAGCTTAACCCCCGGGCTAGCGGGGGACGAGCAGTACTTC

V: TRBV28
size: once
length: 11
J: TRBJ1-4
D: NA
CDR3: CASSFMGKLFF
DNA: TGTGCCAGCAGTTTCATGGGAAAACTGTTTTTT

V: TRBV20-1
size: NA
length: 11
J: TRBJ2-1
D: NA
CDR3: CSAWTTYEQFF
DNA: TGCAGTGCTTGGACTACCTATGAGCAGTTCTTC

V: TRBV19
size: few
length: 16
J: TRBJ2-1
D: TRBD1
CDR3: CATTPASGGLYNEQFF
DNA: TGTGCCACTACCCCGGCGTCAGGGGGCCTTTACAATGAGCAGTTCTTC

V: TRBV20-1
size: NA
length: 10
J: TRBJ1-1
D: NA
CDR3: CSGSIPEAFF
DNA: TGCAGTGGATCCATCCCTGAAGCTTTCTTT

V: TRBV7-2
size: NA
length: 16
J: TRBJ2-7
D: TRBD2
CDR3: CASSHRTSGRWKEQYF
DNA: TGTGCCAGCAGCCACCGGACTAGCGGGAGGTGGAAAGAGCAGTACTTT

V: TRBV9
size: NA
length: 17
J: TRBJ2-3
D: TRBD2
CDR3: CASSKSTLAAFTDTQYF
DNA: TGTGCCAGCAGCAAATCTACACTAGCGGCGTTCACAGATACGCAGTATTTT

V: TRBV6-5
size: NA
length: 16
J: TRBJ1-3
D: NA
CDR3: CASSYSMSAGGNTIYF
DNA: TGTGCCAGCAGTTACTCGATGTCAGCGGGTGGAAACACCATATATTTT

V: TRBV30
size: NA
length: 11
J: TRBJ1-3
D: NA
CDR3: CAWTWRNTIYF
DNA: TGTGCCTGGACATGGAGAAACACCATATATTTT

V: TRBV7-2
size: medium-sized
length: 14
J: TRBJ2-7
D: TRBD2
CDR3: CASSLRRERYEQYF
DNA: TGTGCCAGCAGCCTCCGGCGGGAGAGGTACGAGCAGTACTTC

V: TRBV6-2/TRBV6-3
size: NA
length: 15
J: TRBJ2-1
D: NA
CDR3: CASSPGRVRVNEQFF
DNA: TGTGCCAGCAGTCCCGGGAGAGTAAGGGTCAATGAGCAGTTCTTC

V: TRBV7-2
size: medium-sized
length: 14
J: TRBJ1-2
D: NA
CDR3: CASSLQSLNYGYTF
DNA: TGTGCCAGCAGCTTACAGAGTCTTAACTATGGCTACACCTTC

V: TRBV28
size: few
length: 13
J: TRBJ2-1
D: TRBD1
CDR3: CASSRDSYNEQFF
DNA: TGTGCCAGCAGTCGGGACAGCTACAATGAGCAGTTCTTC

V: TRBV12-3/TRBV12-4
size: NA
length: 14
J: TRBJ1-5
D: NA
CDR3: CASSPGQINQPQHF
DNA: TGTGCCAGCAGCCCCGGACAGATTAATCAGCCCCAGCATTTT

V: TRBV6-5
size: once
length: 17
J: TRBJ1-3
D: NA
CDR3: CASSSLGPTGRPNTIYF
DNA: TGTGCCAGCAGTTCACTGGGACCGACAGGTCGACCAAACACCATATATTTT

V: TRBV6-1
size: few
length: 16
J: TRBJ1-6
D: NA
CDR3: CASSDLLQSYNSPLHF
DNA: TGTGCCAGCAGTGACCTTCTGCAGTCATATAATTCACCCCTCCACTTT

V: TRBV7-8
size: few
length: 16
J: TRBJ2-1
D: TRBD2
CDR3: CASSLILAGGLNEQFF
DNA: TGTGCCAGCAGCTTAATCCTGGCGGGAGGTCTTAATGAGCAGTTCTTC

V: TRBV19
size: few
length: 15
J: TRBJ2-7
D: TRBD2
CDR3: CASSQIAGGRHEQYF
DNA: TGTGCCAGTAGTCAGATAGCGGGAGGGCGACACGAGCAGTACTTC

V: TRBV6-5
size: NA
length: 15
J: TRBJ2-7
D: TRBD1
CDR3: CASSYSRTGAVEQYF
DNA: TGTGCCAGCAGTTACTCCCGGACAGGGGCTGTAGAGCAGTACTTC

V: TRBV19
size: NA
length: 16
J: TRBJ1-2
D: TRBD1
CDR3: CASSDKPGQGARGYTF
DNA: TGTGCCAGTAGCGATAAACCGGGACAGGGGGCCCGGGGCTACACCTTC

V: TRBV18
size: few
length: 16
J: TRBJ2-5
D: NA
CDR3: CASSLPLGEKVETQYF
DNA: TGTGCCAGCTCACTCCCCCTGGGGGAGAAGGTAGAGACCCAGTACTTC

V: TRBV20-1
size: NA
length: 18
J: TRBJ2-3
D: TRBD2
CDR3: CSARARGLAGAPADTQYF
DNA: TGCAGTGCTAGAGCCCGCGGACTAGCGGGAGCCCCCGCAGATACGCAGTATTTT

V: TRBV7-9
size: NA
length: 15
J: TRBJ2-7
D: NA
CDR3: CASSLMGGESYEQYF
DNA: TGTGCCAGCAGTTTGATGGGGGGCGAATCCTACGAGCAGTACTTC

V: TRBV19
size: NA
length: 14
J: TRBJ2-1
D: TRBD2
CDR3: CATWGGFAYNEQFF
DNA: TGTGCCACATGGGGGGGGTTCGCCTACAATGAGCAGTTCTTC

V: TRBV19
size: few
length: 12
J: TRBJ1-2
D: NA
CDR3: CASNDKGEGYTF
DNA: TGTGCCAGTAACGATAAGGGAGAGGGCTACACCTTC

V: TRBV19
size: few
length: 14
J: TRBJ1-5
D: NA
CDR3: CASSIMVFNQPQHF
DNA: TGTGCCAGTAGTATAATGGTGTTCAATCAGCCCCAGCATTTT

V: TRBV19
size: NA
length: 14
J: TRBJ1-6
D: TRBD1
CDR3: CASSPDRGGSPLHF
DNA: TGTGCCAGTAGTCCCGACAGGGGTGGATCACCCCTCCACTTT

V: TRBV5-4
size: NA
length: 16
J: TRBJ2-3
D: TRBD2
CDR3: CASSLVSSGRSDTQYF
DNA: TGTGCCAGCAGCTTGGTGTCTAGCGGGAGGTCAGATACGCAGTATTTT

V: TRBV12-5
size: NA
length: 15
J: TRBJ1-2
D: NA
CDR3: CASGLVPGVFDGYTF
DNA: TGTGCTAGTGGTTTGGTACCCGGGGTGTTCGATGGCTACACCTTC

V: TRBV6-2/TRBV6-3
size: few
length: 15
J: TRBJ2-7
D: TRBD2
CDR3: CASSYSNSGPYEQYF
DNA: TGTGCCAGCAGTTACTCAAATAGCGGGCCTTACGAGCAGTACTTC

V: TRBV7-8
size: few
length: 15
J: TRBJ2-1
D: NA
CDR3: CASSLETSSYNEQFF
DNA: TGTGCCAGCAGCTTAGAAACCAGCTCCTACAATGAGCAGTTCTTC